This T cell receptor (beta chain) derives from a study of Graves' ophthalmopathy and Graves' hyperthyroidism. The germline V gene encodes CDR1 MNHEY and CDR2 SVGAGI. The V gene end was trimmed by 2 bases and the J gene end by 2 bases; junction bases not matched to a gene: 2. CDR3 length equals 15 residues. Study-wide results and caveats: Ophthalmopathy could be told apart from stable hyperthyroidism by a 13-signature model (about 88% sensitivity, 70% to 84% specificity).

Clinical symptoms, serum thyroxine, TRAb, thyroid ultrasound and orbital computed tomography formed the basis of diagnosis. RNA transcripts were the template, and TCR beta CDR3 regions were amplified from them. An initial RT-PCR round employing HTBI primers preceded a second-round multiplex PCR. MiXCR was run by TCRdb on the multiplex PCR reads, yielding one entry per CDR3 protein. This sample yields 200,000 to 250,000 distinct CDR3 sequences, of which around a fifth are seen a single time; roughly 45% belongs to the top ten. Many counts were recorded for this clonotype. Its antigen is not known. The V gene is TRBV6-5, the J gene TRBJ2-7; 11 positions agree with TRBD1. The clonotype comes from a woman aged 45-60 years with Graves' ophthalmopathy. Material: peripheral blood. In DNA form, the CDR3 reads TGTGCCAGCAGTTACGGGGACAGGGGGGCCTACGAGCAGTACTTC. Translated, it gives CASSYGDRGAYEQYF.